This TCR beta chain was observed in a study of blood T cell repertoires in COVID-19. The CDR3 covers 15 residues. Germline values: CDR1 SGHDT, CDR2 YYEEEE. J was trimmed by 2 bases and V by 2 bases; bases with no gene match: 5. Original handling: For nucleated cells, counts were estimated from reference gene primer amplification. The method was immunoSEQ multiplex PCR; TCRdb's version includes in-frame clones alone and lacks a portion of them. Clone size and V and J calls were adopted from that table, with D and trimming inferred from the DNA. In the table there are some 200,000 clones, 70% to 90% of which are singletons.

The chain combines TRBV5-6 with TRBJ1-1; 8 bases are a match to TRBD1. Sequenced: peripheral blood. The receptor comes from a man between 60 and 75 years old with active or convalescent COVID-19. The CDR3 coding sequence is TGTGCCAGCAGCTTCTTACAGGGGGAAAACACTGAAGCTTTCTTT. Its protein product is CASSFLQGENTEAFF.